Below, 13 T cell receptor beta chains from the same sample are listed, as sequenced in a study of monozygotic twins with inflammatory bowel disease (dated by TCRdb to 2018 to 2020). Receptor amplification or capture employed 5' RACE. Sequencing instrument: Illumina HiSeq 2500. TCRdb reprocessed the reads, reporting each CDR3 protein sequence once and no DNA. This sample's listing comprises about 210,000 distinct CDR3 sequences. 1.5% to 2% of the sample goes to the ten largest clones. The specimen sequenced was blood. Every receptor here comes from a human donor with ulcerative colitis or Crohn's disease, or a healthy co-twin of an affected twin (not recorded which).

The V and J genes are TRBV9 and TRBJ2-7; TCRdb outputs TRBD1, but without DNA this stays unchecked. Germline V gene lookup returns CDR1 SGDLS and CDR2 YYNGEE. The CDR3 covers 13 residues. CDR3 region: CASSPRGRGEQYF.

The gene calls are TRBV29-1 and TRBJ1-1; without DNA, the TCRdb call of TRBD1 cannot be checked. The germline V gene encodes CDR1 SQVTM and CDR2 ANQGSEA. The CDR3 runs 16 residues. Here the CDR3 reads CSVADRGVWGNPEAFF.

The chain links TRBV12-3 or TRBV12-4 to TRBJ2-5; the TRBD1 assignment by TCRdb is unverifiable without DNA. The CDR3 extends over 13 amino acids. The CDR3 here is CASMLGQQETQYF.

The chain joins TRBV5-4 to TRBJ1-1; TCRdb's D gene call, TRBD1, goes unchecked for lack of DNA. CDR1 and CDR2 (germline): SGHNT, YYREEE (reference sequence). The CDR3 is 16 residues long. CDR3 loop: CASSSPLGEANTEAFF.

CDR3 region: CATSTTDRGIQETQYF. This chain uses TRBV15 with TRBJ2-5; TCRdb returns TRBD1, unconfirmable since there is no DNA. The CDR3 has 16 residues. Germline lookup yields CDR1 LNHNV and CDR2 YYDKDF (reference sequence).

The CDR3 here is CATCENGPSVNEQFF. V usage is TRBV6-1 and J usage is TRBJ2-1; absent DNA, TCRdb's TRBD2 call cannot be checked. Germline V gene sequence: CDR1 MNHNS, CDR2 SASEGT. The CDR3 contains 15 residues.

According to its frequency, this clonotype is medium-sized. The genes are TRBV7-2 and TRBJ2-1; the TRBD2 assignment by TCRdb is unverifiable without DNA. The CDR3 sequence is 16 residues long. The germline V gene encodes CDR1 SGHTA and CDR2 FQGNSA. The CDR3 loop reads CASSIGRLLVRNEQFF.

The genes are TRBV5-1 and TRBJ2-5. CDR3 length: 14 amino acids. The germline V gene has CDR1 SGHRS and CDR2 YFSETQ. This CDR3 is CASSLDIELGTQYF.

The genes are TRBV20-1 and TRBJ1-6. CDR1 is DFQATT and CDR2 is SNEGSKA in the germline V gene (reference sequence). CDR3 size: 13 residues. CDR3 in amino acids: CSGLGLGNSPLHF.

The rearrangement joins TRBV5-1 to TRBJ1-1; the D gene TCRdb calls, TRBD1, cannot be checked with no DNA. The germline V gene has CDR1 SGHRS and CDR2 YFSETQ. This CDR3 is 14 amino acids long. The CDR3 protein is CASSLFRGLAEAFF.

This chain joins TRBV5-8 and TRBJ2-7; TCRdb indicates TRBD1, and absent DNA this call remains unverified. Germline loops: CDR1 SGHTS, CDR2 YDEGEE. CDR3 size: 16 residues. CDR3 region: CASSRQALTRSYEQYF. The whole variable domain, filled in from reference TRBV5-8 and TRBJ2-7, reads EAGVTQSPTHLIKTRGQQATLRCSPISGHTSVYWYQQALGLGLQFLLWYDEGEERNRGNFPPRFSGRQFPNYSSELNVNALELEDSALYLCASSRQALTRSYEQYFGPGTRLTVT.

The J gene is TRBJ2-3, the V gene TRBV5-4. From germline, CDR1 is SGHNT and CDR2 YYREEE (reference sequence). There are 15 residues in the CDR3. This chain's CDR3 is CASSLDYPSTDTQYF.

The gene calls are TRBV7-9 and TRBJ1-6; there is no DNA to check the TCRdb D call of TRBD1. This CDR3 contains 15 residues. CDR1 is SEHNR, CDR2 FQNEAQ, per germline (reference sequence). CDR3 amino acids: CASSPRGQENSPLHF.